The rows below give T cell receptor beta chains drawn from one sample of a study of tumor-infiltrating lymphocytes in primary liver carcinoma. In TCRdb, the multiplex PCR reads were re-called with MiXCR into one record per CDR3 protein. The profile shows hundreds of thousands of distinct CDR3 sequences, around three fifths of them singletons. The sample taken for sequencing was peripheral blood. All receptors come from a woman in her twenties or thirties with primary liver carcinoma and hepatitis B virus infection. CDR3s include the opening cysteine and the closing phenylalanine or tryptophan. A D gene is named only where the DNA matches it firmly. Part of the rows lack a size; the others show once, few, many or a class for expanded clones.

J gene: TRBJ1-2; D gene: TRBD1; V gene: TRBV28; clone size: once; CDR3 protein: CASRKQGSYGYTF; CDR3 DNA: TGTGCCAGCAGAAAACAGGGGTCCTATGGCTACACCTTC
J gene: TRBJ1-2; D gene: -; V gene: TRBV7-9; clone size: -; CDR3 protein: CASPPEPFDGYTF; CDR3 DNA: TGTGCCTCCCCCCCCGAGCCCTTCGATGGCTACACCTTC
J gene: TRBJ2-7; D gene: TRBD1; V gene: TRBV7-9; clone size: few; CDR3 protein: CASSRDSGSEQYF; CDR3 DNA: TGTGCCAGCAGCCGGGACAGTGGGTCCGAGCAGTACTTC
J gene: TRBJ1-1; D gene: -; V gene: TRBV12-3/TRBV12-4; clone size: -; CDR3 protein: CASSVMATTKAFF; CDR3 DNA: TGTGCCAGCAGCGTAATGGCTACCACTAAAGCTTTCTTT
J gene: TRBJ1-2; D gene: TRBD1; V gene: TRBV29-1; clone size: -; CDR3 protein: CSVTGVEDPRGYTF; CDR3 DNA: TGCAGCGTTACAGGGGTAGAGGACCCTCGGGGCTACACCTTC
J gene: TRBJ2-3; D gene: -; V gene: TRBV2; clone size: -; CDR3 protein: CASDEKASTDTQYF; CDR3 DNA: TGTGCCAGCGATGAGAAGGCTAGCACAGATACGCAGTATTTT
J gene: TRBJ2-3; D gene: -; V gene: TRBV12-3/TRBV12-4; clone size: -; CDR3 protein: CASSFRLPGEDTQYF; CDR3 DNA: TGTGCCAGCAGTTTTAGACTACCGGGAGAAGATACGCAGTATTTT
J gene: TRBJ2-1; D gene: TRBD2; V gene: TRBV2; clone size: -; CDR3 protein: CASNRIWEGNEQFF; CDR3 DNA: TGTGCCAGCAATCGAATCTGGGAGGGGAATGAGCAGTTCTTC
J gene: TRBJ2-7; D gene: TRBD2; V gene: TRBV5-6; clone size: few; CDR3 protein: CASSESGRVSYEQYF; CDR3 DNA: TGTGCCAGCAGCGAGAGCGGGAGGGTCTCCTACGAGCAGTACTTC
J gene: TRBJ2-5; D gene: TRBD1; V gene: TRBV4-1; clone size: -; CDR3 protein: CASCQGVNRGGEETQYF; CDR3 DNA: TGCGCCAGCTGCCAAGGAGTCAACAGGGGTGGGGAAGAGACCCAGTACTTC
J gene: TRBJ2-3; D gene: TRBD1; V gene: TRBV5-1; clone size: -; CDR3 protein: CASNAGQDYTDTQYF; CDR3 DNA: TGCGCCAGCAATGCGGGACAGGACTACACAGATACGCAGTATTTT
J gene: TRBJ2-2; D gene: TRBD1; V gene: TRBV11-3; clone size: many; CDR3 protein: CASSLRGHTGELFF; CDR3 DNA: TGTGCCAGCAGCTTAAGGGGGCATACCGGGGAGCTGTTTTTT
J gene: TRBJ2-7; D gene: -; V gene: TRBV29-1; clone size: -; CDR3 protein: CSVEWGSEEHYF; CDR3 DNA: TGCAGCGTTGAATGGGGGTCTGAGGAGCACTATTTC
J gene: TRBJ2-3; D gene: -; V gene: TRBV11-1; clone size: -; CDR3 protein: CAGSLGSRGTQYF; CDR3 DNA: TGTGCAGGCAGCTTAGGGTCCCGAGGTACGCAGTATTTT
J gene: TRBJ1-2; D gene: TRBD1; V gene: TRBV7-9; clone size: many; CDR3 protein: CASSLEGARGYTF; CDR3 DNA: TGTGCCAGCAGCTTAGAGGGGGCGCGGGGCTACACCTTC
J gene: TRBJ2-1; D gene: -; V gene: TRBV11-3; clone size: many; CDR3 protein: CASSFVEWKQFF; CDR3 DNA: TGTGCCAGCAGCTTTGTTGAGTGGAAGCAGTTCTTC
J gene: TRBJ1-4; D gene: -; V gene: TRBV12-3/TRBV12-4; clone size: -; CDR3 protein: CASSLLGQTNERLFF; CDR3 DNA: TGTGCCAGCAGTTTATTGGGACAAACAAATGAAAGACTGTTTTTT
J gene: TRBJ2-1; D gene: -; V gene: TRBV12-3/TRBV12-4; clone size: -; CDR3 protein: CASTLLGNEQFF; CDR3 DNA: TGTGCCAGCACTTTGTTGGGCAATGAGCAGTTCTTC
J gene: TRBJ2-4; D gene: -; V gene: TRBV28; clone size: -; CDR3 protein: CASSFRGPIQYF; CDR3 DNA: TGTGCCAGCAGTTTTCGGGGTCCCATTCAGTACTTC
J gene: TRBJ2-1; D gene: TRBD2; V gene: TRBV7-9; clone size: -; CDR3 protein: CASSLVSGRMYEQFF; CDR3 DNA: TGTGCCAGCAGCTTGGTGAGCGGGAGGATGTATGAGCAGTTCTTC
J gene: TRBJ1-1; D gene: -; V gene: TRBV6-5; clone size: few; CDR3 protein: CASSHYSRANLNTEAFF; CDR3 DNA: TGTGCCAGCAGTCACTATAGCAGGGCCAACTTGAACACTGAAGCTTTCTTT
J gene: TRBJ2-1; D gene: -; V gene: TRBV19; clone size: -; CDR3 protein: CASKFRMGNEQFF; CDR3 DNA: TGTGCCAGTAAGTTCAGGATGGGGAATGAGCAGTTCTTC
J gene: TRBJ2-1; D gene: TRBD2; V gene: TRBV6-2/TRBV6-3; clone size: few; CDR3 protein: CASSPGLAGVKQFF; CDR3 DNA: TGTGCCAGCAGTCCGGGACTAGCGGGAGTAAAGCAGTTCTTC
J gene: TRBJ2-4; D gene: TRBD1; V gene: TRBV4-1; clone size: -; CDR3 protein: CASSHWKGALAKNIQYF; CDR3 DNA: TGCGCCAGCAGCCACTGGAAGGGGGCCTTAGCCAAAAACATTCAGTACTTC
J gene: TRBJ2-1; D gene: -; V gene: TRBV29-1; clone size: many; CDR3 protein: CSVATALGNEQFF; CDR3 DNA: TGCAGCGTTGCCACTGCGCTAGGTAATGAGCAGTTCTTC
J gene: TRBJ2-7; D gene: -; V gene: TRBV7-9; clone size: few; CDR3 protein: CASSPPAGNEQYF; CDR3 DNA: TGTGCCAGCAGCCCCCCGGCTGGAAACGAGCAGTACTTC
J gene: TRBJ2-4; D gene: -; V gene: TRBV5-1; clone size: -; CDR3 protein: CASSLGTEQINIQYF; CDR3 DNA: TGCGCCAGCAGCTTGGGGACAGAACAAATAAACATTCAGTACTTC
J gene: TRBJ2-4; D gene: -; V gene: TRBV11-2; clone size: -; CDR3 protein: CDSSLDPVSGIQYF; CDR3 DNA: TGTGACAGCAGCTTAGATCCGGTTTCGGGCATTCAGTACTTC
J gene: TRBJ2-1; D gene: TRBD2; V gene: TRBV10-3; clone size: -; CDR3 protein: CAISYSGGAYNEQFF; CDR3 DNA: TGTGCCATCAGTTATAGCGGGGGGGCCTACAATGAGCAGTTCTTC
J gene: TRBJ1-5; D gene: -; V gene: TRBV6-6; clone size: -; CDR3 protein: CASNSVPSASNQPQHF; CDR3 DNA: TGTGCCAGCAATTCTGTCCCCTCGGCGAGCAATCAGCCCCAGCATTTT
J gene: TRBJ1-5; D gene: TRBD1; V gene: TRBV28; clone size: -; CDR3 protein: CASSLSGQGSNQPQHF; CDR3 DNA: TGTGCCAGCAGTTTATCCGGACAGGGGAGCAATCAGCCCCAGCATTTT
J gene: TRBJ2-1; D gene: -; V gene: TRBV19; clone size: few; CDR3 protein: CASSIAPNNEQFF; CDR3 DNA: TGTGCCAGTAGTATAGCGCCTAACAATGAGCAGTTCTTC
J gene: TRBJ1-1; D gene: -; V gene: TRBV4-1; clone size: many; CDR3 protein: CASSQDRPGANTEAFF; CDR3 DNA: TGCGCCAGCAGCCAAGATCGCCCGGGGGCAAACACTGAAGCTTTCTTT
J gene: TRBJ2-1; D gene: -; V gene: TRBV6-2/TRBV6-3; clone size: -; CDR3 protein: CASSVVEASEQFF; CDR3 DNA: TGTGCCAGCAGTGTCGTGGAGGCGTCTGAGCAGTTCTTC
J gene: TRBJ2-7; D gene: -; V gene: TRBV11-2; clone size: -; CDR3 protein: CASRSNGNSYERYF; CDR3 DNA: TGTGCCAGCAGGTCTAACGGGAACTCCTACGAGCGGTACTTC
J gene: TRBJ2-5; D gene: -; V gene: TRBV6-5; clone size: -; CDR3 protein: CASGKNPTDEPYYPKETQYF; CDR3 DNA: TGTGCCAGCGGCAAGAACCCAACCGATGAACCTTACTATCCCAAAGAGACCCAGTACTTC
J gene: TRBJ2-1; D gene: -; V gene: TRBV11-2; clone size: -; CDR3 protein: CASSLKASRHNEQLF; CDR3 DNA: TGTGCCAGCAGCTTGAAGGCTAGTCGGCACAATGAGCAGCTCTTC
J gene: TRBJ1-5; D gene: -; V gene: TRBV6-6; clone size: -; CDR3 protein: CASSYRGGDQPHHF; CDR3 DNA: TGTGCCAGCAGTTACAGGGGGGGGGATCAGCCCCATCATTTT
J gene: TRBJ2-1; D gene: -; V gene: TRBV18; clone size: -; CDR3 protein: CASSPRLTYEQFF; CDR3 DNA: TGTGCCAGCTCGCCGCGGCTAACCTATGAGCAGTTCTTC
J gene: TRBJ2-3; D gene: -; V gene: TRBV6-5; clone size: many; CDR3 protein: CASKKGGTDTQYF; CDR3 DNA: TGTGCCAGCAAAAAGGGGGGGACAGATACGCAGTATTTT
J gene: TRBJ2-3; D gene: TRBD2; V gene: TRBV29-1; clone size: once; CDR3 protein: CSVEGLELAGPPRDTDTQYF; CDR3 DNA: TGCAGCGTTGAGGGCCTCGAACTAGCGGGACCACCGCGGGACACAGATACGCAGTATTTT
J gene: TRBJ2-1; D gene: -; V gene: TRBV29-1; clone size: many; CDR3 protein: CSAPNHYTYNEQFF; CDR3 DNA: TGCAGCGCCCCGAACCACTATACCTACAATGAGCAGTTCTTC
J gene: TRBJ2-1; D gene: TRBD1; V gene: TRBV6-6; clone size: -; CDR3 protein: CACSPRDSGYEQFF; CDR3 DNA: TGTGCCTGCAGCCCTCGGGACAGCGGCTACGAGCAGTTCTTC
J gene: TRBJ2-7; D gene: -; V gene: TRBV6-6; clone size: -; CDR3 protein: CATVNIGGASYVGYF; CDR3 DNA: TGTGCCACCGTAAATATCGGGGGCGCCTCCTACGTAGGGTACTTC
J gene: TRBJ1-2; D gene: TRBD1; V gene: TRBV12-3/TRBV12-4; clone size: few; CDR3 protein: CASGKQGFDYGYTF; CDR3 DNA: TGTGCCAGCGGAAAACAGGGGTTTGACTATGGCTACACCTTC
J gene: TRBJ2-4; D gene: -; V gene: TRBV11-3; clone size: many; CDR3 protein: CASSPKVPLSKNIQYF; CDR3 DNA: TGTGCCAGCAGTCCTAAAGTCCCCTTATCCAAAAACATTCAGTACTTC